The 2 T cell receptor beta chains given below trace back to one sample, sequenced in a study of blood T cell repertoires in COVID-19. Profiled with immunoSEQ multiplex PCR; TCRdb holds only in-frame clones, not every one. The sample consists of fewer than 200,000 clones, 84% of them appearing once. The sequenced sample was PBMCs or T cells enriched from blood (not recorded which). These receptors were obtained from a man aged 50-60 years who had recovered from COVID-19.

This sequence joins TRBV10-2 and TRBJ1-4; TRBD1 might be the D (5 bases). Trimming stripped 2 bases from V and 6 bases from J, with 16 bases between. The CDR3 is 16 amino acids. Per the germline V gene, CDR1 is WSHSY and CDR2 is SAAADI. As DNA, the CDR3 is TGCGCCAGCAGTGAGCCGACAGAGGAAGGGGATGAAAAACTGTTTTTT. Translation: CASSEPTEEGDEKLFF.

The chain employs TRBV5-1 and TRBJ1-4; maybe TRBD1 (6 bases). CDR3 size: 16 residues. Looked up from germline, CDR1 is SGHRS and CDR2 is YFSETQ. V dropped 2 bases and J dropped 2 bases, with 13 bases sitting between them. The CDR3 reads CASSLDGQNTNEKLFF. The CDR3 DNA is TGCGCCAGCAGCTTAGACGGACAGAATACTAATGAAAAACTGTTTTTT.